These T cell receptor beta chains were read from a single sample in a study of T cell responses to AZD1222 COVID-19 vaccine. Some clones are missing from TCRdb's copy, which holds only in-frame ones; the method was immunoSEQ multiplex PCR. The repertoire holds some 190,000 clones, with approximately 89% as singletons. The sample consisted of peripheral blood, taken 28 days after the second AZD1222 dose. These receptors came from an adult who received the AZD1222 COVID-19 vaccine. CDR3s include the opening cysteine and the closing phenylalanine or tryptophan. The order of the fields is V gene, clone size, J gene, D gene, CDR3 protein, CDR3 DNA. D genes are given only for firm matches. Clone size is not always given. Where it is, it says once, few, many or a class for expanded clones.

TRBV6-2/TRBV6-3	-	TRBJ1-2	-	CASSYDLDSPDGYTF	TGTGCCAGCAGTTACGACTTGGACAGCCCAGACGGCTACACCTTC
TRBV19	-	TRBJ1-1	-	CASSAGRDLAFF	TGTGCCAGTAGTGCGGGGAGGGATCTTGCTTTCTTT
TRBV29-1	-	TRBJ2-1	-	CSVETGWDNEQFF	TGCAGCGTTGAGACAGGTTGGGACAATGAGCAGTTCTTC
TRBV6-6	-	TRBJ1-1	TRBD1	CASMRDRVDTEAFF	TGTGCCAGCATGCGGGACAGGGTTGACACTGAAGCTTTCTTT
TRBV2	-	TRBJ1-6	TRBD1	CASKLGQGGWSPLHF	TGTGCCAGCAAGTTGGGACAGGGAGGATGGTCACCCCTCCACTTT
TRBV5-1	once	TRBJ2-3	TRBD2	CASSLGGLAGGPDTQYF	TGCGCCAGCAGCTTGGGTGGACTAGCGGGGGGACCAGATACGCAGTATTTT
TRBV7-2	once	TRBJ1-1	-	CASSLPTAPIEAFF	TGTGCCAGCAGCTTACCGACAGCCCCGATTGAAGCTTTCTTT
TRBV30	-	TRBJ2-7	-	CAGGAGTYEQYF	TGTGCCGGCGGGGCAGGGACCTACGAGCAGTACTTC
TRBV7-2	-	TRBJ2-3	TRBD2	CASTPGGGDRTDTQYF	TGTGCCAGCACCCCCGGGGGGGGCGACCGCACAGATACGCAGTATTTT
TRBV6-5	once	TRBJ1-6	-	CASSYSRDASPLHF	TGTGCCAGCAGTTACTCCAGAGATGCCTCACCCCTCCACTTT
TRBV5-1	once	TRBJ2-5	TRBD2	CASSLGGLAGGRETQYF	TGCGCCAGCAGCTTGGGGGGACTAGCGGGAGGTCGAGAGACCCAGTACTTC
TRBV27	-	TRBJ2-1	TRBD1	CASSPSTGSYNEQFF	TGTGCCAGCAGTCCCTCGACAGGGTCCTACAATGAGCAGTTCTTC
TRBV9	-	TRBJ2-3	TRBD1	CASSGTQGGTDTQYF	TGTGCCAGCAGCGGAACACAGGGGGGCACAGATACGCAGTATTTT
TRBV2	-	TRBJ1-1	-	CASSVTSWNTEAFF	TGTGCCAGCAGTGTCACAAGCTGGAACACTGAAGCTTTCTTT
TRBV5-1	-	TRBJ1-2	TRBD1	CASSEGQGYGYTF	TGCGCCAGCAGCGAAGGACAGGGCTATGGCTACACCTTC
TRBV6-5	-	TRBJ2-7	TRBD1	CASSNEGAGSYEQYF	TGTGCCAGCAGCAATGAGGGGGCAGGCTCCTACGAGCAGTACTTC
TRBV19	-	TRBJ1-1	-	CASSIGRGFNTEAFF	TGTGCCAGTAGTATCGGCAGGGGCTTTAACACTGAAGCTTTCTTT
TRBV3-1/TRBV3-2	-	TRBJ1-2	-	CASSQDVRGAGYGYTF	TGTGCCAGCAGCCAAGACGTCCGGGGGGCCGGCTATGGCTACACCTTC
TRBV19	-	TRBJ1-1	TRBD1	CASSIGPGQGATEAFF	TGTGCCAGTAGTATAGGTCCGGGACAGGGAGCCACTGAAGCTTTCTTT
TRBV18	-	TRBJ2-5	-	CASSPPDRRGETQYF	TGTGCCAGCTCACCCCCGGACAGGAGGGGGGAGACCCAGTACTTC
TRBV4-1	-	TRBJ2-5	TRBD2	CASSQERLWTSGTETQYF	TGCGCCAGCAGCCAAGAGAGATTGTGGACTAGCGGTACGGAGACCCAGTACTTC
TRBV11-1	-	TRBJ2-7	TRBD1	CASRWDRGYEQYF	TGTGCCAGCAGGTGGGACAGGGGATACGAGCAGTACTTC
TRBV6-1	-	TRBJ2-7	TRBD2	CASSDTSGGSYEQYF	TGTGCCAGCAGTGATACTAGCGGGGGATCGTACGAGCAGTACTTC
TRBV12-3/TRBV12-4	-	TRBJ2-5	-	CASSLGVEETQYF	TGTGCCAGCAGTTTAGGGGTGGAAGAGACCCAGTACTTC
TRBV5-6	-	TRBJ1-3	-	CASSFGGFSSGNTIYF	TGTGCCAGCAGCTTCGGGGGCTTCAGCTCTGGAAACACCATATATTTT
TRBV19	few	TRBJ2-7	-	CASGQTHYEQYF	TGTGCCTCCGGACAGACCCACTACGAGCAGTACTTC
TRBV27	-	TRBJ1-1	TRBD1	CASSLSRQGGTEAFF	TGTGCCAGCAGTTTATCGAGGCAGGGGGGGACTGAAGCTTTCTTT
TRBV6-5	-	TRBJ2-1	TRBD2	CASRGLAGEVEQFF	TGTGCCAGCCGGGGACTAGCGGGGGAAGTTGAGCAGTTCTTC
TRBV5-5	once	TRBJ2-1	-	CASSLEQQQNEQFF	TGTGCCAGCAGCTTGGAGCAGCAGCAAAATGAGCAGTTCTTC
TRBV4-3	-	TRBJ1-2	-	CASSQDVGTEAPNYGYTF	TGCGCCAGCAGCCAAGATGTAGGAACAGAGGCTCCCAACTATGGCTACACCTTC